This T cell receptor (beta chain) came from a study of cytomegalovirus exposure and HLA in healthy donors. This clone was counted only a few times. This PCR relied on a set of 60 Vbeta primers and 13 Jbeta primers. The data were produced by immunoSEQ multiplex PCR, yet TCRdb's version contains in-frame clones alone and is incomplete. The table has about 140,000 clones, about 85% seen once. Trimming left V 0 bases short and J 10 bases short, with 15 bases between. Looked up from germline, CDR1 is LGHNA and CDR2 is YSLEER. The CDR3 loop spans 14 amino acids. The rearrangement joins TRBV4-3 to TRBJ1-1; D call uncertain. The sequence was obtained from a female donor in good health and CMV-seronegative. What was sequenced was PBMCs. The CDR3 region has the DNA TGCGCCAGCAGCCAAGATAGCGGGGTGGGAGTAGCTTTCTTT. It is translated as CASSQDSGVGVAFF.